Below are 30 T cell receptor beta chains sequenced from a single sample in a study of shared clonotypes between healthy human individuals. Sequencing used immunoSEQ multiplex PCR; TCRdb keeps in-frame clones, though not all of them. In the table there are roughly 2 million clones, approximately 96% of which are singletons. The sequenced sample was naive CD4+ T cells sorted from blood. The subset: CD45RA+ positively selected. These receptors originate from a young man in good health.

This clone was counted once. The chain has TRBV6-1 and TRBJ2-1, with a possible D match to TRBD2 (6 bases). Trimming pared 2 bases from V and 9 bases from J, leaving 11 bases between. The CDR3 is 13 amino acids. In germline, CDR1 is MNHNS, CDR2 SASEGT. CDR3 protein: CASSERGGVEQFF. The CDR3 bases are TGTGCCAGCAGTGAAAGGGGAGGTGTTGAGCAGTTCTTC.

This rearrangement joins TRBV5-1 to TRBJ2-5, with D maybe TRBD2 (5 bases). The CDR3 has 14 amino acids. V was cut by 4 bases and J by 1 base, with 11 bases left in between. CDR1 and CDR2 (germline): SGHRS, YFSETQ. The CDR3 sequence is CASSPRSGQETQYF. CDR3 DNA: TGCGCCAGCAGCCCCCGGAGCGGCCAAGAGACCCAGTACTTC.

J is TRBJ1-5 and V is TRBV5-1; D unclear. V lost 5 bases, J lost 4 bases, and 10 bases lay in between. This CDR3 has 13 residues. The germline V gene has CDR1 SGHRS and CDR2 YFSETQ. CDR3 in amino acids: CASSEMPNQPQHF. CDR3 sequence (DNA): TGCGCCAGCAGTGAGATGCCAAATCAGCCCCAGCATTTT.

The chain couples TRBV5-6 to TRBJ1-2; no reliable D call. The V end lost 2 bases, the J end lost 6 bases, and 11 bases lay between the germline ends. Germline V lookup: CDR1 SGHDT, CDR2 YYEEEE. This CDR3 has 13 amino acids. The CDR3 spells CASSFGDLDGYTF. CDR3 DNA: TGTGCCAGCAGCTTCGGGGATCTCGATGGCTACACCTTC. The full variable domain, its missing parts supplied by reference TRBV5-6 and TRBJ1-2, is DAGVTQSPTHLIKTRGQQVTLRCSPKSGHDTVSWYQQALGQGPQFIFQYYEEEERQRGNFPDRFSGHQFPNYSSELNVNALLLGDSALYLCASSFGDLDGYTFGSGTRLTVV.

Worth noting for this clone: This sample includes further DNA sequences coding for the same CDR3. The chain carries TRBV28 and TRBJ1-2, with 7 positions matching TRBD1. J gave up 13 bases and V 3 bases, and 8 bases lay outside the gene matches. Germline V lookup: CDR1 MDHEN, CDR2 SYDVKM. This CDR3 contains 12 residues. The CDR3 spells CASSLLTGTCTF. The CDR3 region has the DNA TGTGCCAGCAGTTTGTTGACAGGGACTTGCACCTTC.

In DNA, the CDR3 is TGTGCCAGCAGCAGTAGGGTTAATGAAAAACTGTTTTTT. The encoded protein is CASSSRVNEKLFF. The chain employs TRBV7-2 and TRBJ1-4; D unresolved. This CDR3 contains 13 residues. The V gene lost 5 bases and the J gene lost 4 bases, with 8 bases spanning the gap. CDR1 and CDR2 (germline): SGHTA, FQGNSA.

The chain joins TRBV29-1 to TRBJ2-5; TRBD1 matches 9 bases. V gave up 6 bases and J gave up 5 bases; unmatched junction bases: 7. The CDR3 has 13 residues. Looked up from germline, CDR1 is SQVTM and CDR2 is ANQGSEA. This chain's CDR3 is CSVDTGGGETQYF. DNA of the CDR3: TGCAGCGTGGATACAGGGGGCGGGGAGACCCAGTACTTC.

The genes are TRBV18 and TRBJ2-3; the D gene could be TRBD1 or TRBD2 (5 bases each). Germline V CDR1 and CDR2: KGHSH, LQKENI. Trimming stripped 2 bases from V and 6 bases from J, with 21 bases between. The CDR3 loop spans 17 amino acids. This chain's CDR3 is CASSPRPPAFEGDTQYF. CDR3 DNA: TGTGCCAGCTCACCAAGACCCCCGGCTTTCGAGGGGGATACGCAGTATTTT.

The chain combines TRBV2 with TRBJ1-5, with TRBD1 matching 8 bases. Per germline, CDR1 SNHLY and CDR2 FYNNEI. Trimming took 6 bases from V and 1 from J; bases not matched to a gene: 2. The CDR3 contains 14 residues. DNA for the CDR3: TGTGCCAGCAGGACAGGGGCGAGCAATCAGCCCCAGCATTTT. It is translated as CASRTGASNQPQHF.

This chain's CDR3 is CASIWTGSYEQYF. CDR3 DNA: TGTGCCAGCATCTGGACTGGCTCCTACGAGCAGTACTTC. The chain couples TRBV5-8 to TRBJ2-7; D may be TRBD2 (5 bases). CDR3 length: 13 amino acids. Germline V lookup: CDR1 SGHTS, CDR2 YDEGEE. The V gene lost 6 bases and the J gene lost 0 bases, with 10 bases spanning the gap. Variable domain in full (rest from reference TRBV5-8 and TRBJ2-7): EAGVTQSPTHLIKTRGQQATLRCSPISGHTSVYWYQQALGLGLQFLLWYDEGEERNRGNFPPRFSGRQFPNYSSELNVNALELEDSALYLCASIWTGSYEQYFGPGTRLTVT.

The chain employs TRBV5-1 and TRBJ2-5; 9 bases map to TRBD1. There are 14 residues in the CDR3. Unmatched junction bases numbered 9, after V lost 7 bases and J lost 5 bases. CDR1 is SGHRS, CDR2 YFSETQ, per germline. CDR3 in amino acids: CASSSTGGTETQYF. CDR3 coding DNA: TGCGCCAGCTCCTCCACAGGGGGCACGGAGACCCAGTACTTC.

J is TRBJ2-7 and V is TRBV7-2; TRBD2 matches 9 bases. J gave up 0 bases and V 3 bases, and 3 bases lay outside the gene matches. Germline assignment: CDR1 SGHTA and CDR2 FQGNSA. This CDR3 contains 15 residues. Written as DNA, the CDR3 is TGTGCCAGCAGCTTTAGTAGCGGGAGCTCCTACGAGCAGTACTTC. Translated, it gives CASSFSSGSSYEQYF.

The CDR3 sequence: CASSSAGTSVYNEQFF. DNA for the CDR3: TGCGCCAGCAGCTCCGCCGGGACTAGCGTTTACAATGAGCAGTTCTTC. This chain connects TRBV5-1 to TRBJ2-1, with TRBD2 identical over 10 bases. The ends lost 3 bases at V and 4 bases at J; junction bases unmatched: 7. CDR1 SGHRS and CDR2 YFSETQ come from the germline V gene. This CDR3 region has 16 residues.

The rearrangement links TRBV5-4 to TRBJ1-4; a weak D match, TRBD1 (5 bases). CDR1 is SGHNT, CDR2 YYREEE, per germline (reference sequence). This CDR3 contains 16 residues. V lost 1 base to trimming and J lost 5 bases, with 15 bases between them. For the CDR3, the DNA is TGTGCCAGCAGCTTGTCTGCGGGGCTGGGGAATGAAAAACTGTTTTTT. Translated, it gives CASSLSAGLGNEKLFF.

The V gene is TRBV29-1, the J gene TRBJ2-4, with TRBD2 identical over 7 bases. The V gene end was trimmed by 1 base and the J gene end by 4 bases; junction bases not matched to a gene: 7. The germline CDR1 and CDR2 sequences are SQVTM and ANQGSEA. The CDR3 sequence is 15 residues long. The CDR3 nucleotides read TGCAGCGTTGAAGTCGGGGGGATTCTTAAAAACATTCAGTACTTC. As protein: CSVEVGGILKNIQYF.

The rearrangement links TRBV2 to TRBJ1-2; D perhaps matches TRBD1 (5 bases). Germline CDR1 and CDR2: SNHLY and FYNNEI. The length of the CDR3 is 14 residues. Trimming cost V 0 bases and J 6 bases, with 11 bases left between them. CDR3 DNA sequence: TGTGCCAGCAGTGAAGCGACAGTCGGAGATGGCTACACCTTC. This codes for CASSEATVGDGYTF.

This clone appeared once. J is TRBJ1-6 and V is TRBV28; tentatively, D is TRBD1 (6 bases). CDR1 is MDHEN and CDR2 is SYDVKM in the germline V gene. V was cut by 6 bases and J by 10 bases, with 22 bases left in between. The length of the CDR3 is 16 residues. DNA for the CDR3: TGTGCCAGCAGCCCTGGGTCAGCAGGGGTTGGCTCACCCCTCCACTTT. This codes for CASSPGSAGVGSPLHF.

V gene TRBV18 combines with J gene TRBJ2-2; D ambiguous. Germline lookup yields CDR1 KGHSH and CDR2 LQKENI. V was shortened by 3 bases and J by 0 bases, with 14 bases between the two germline ends. There are 17 residues in the CDR3. For the CDR3, the DNA is TGTGCCAGCTCACCTCCTCTCGGAACATCGAACACCGGGGAGCTGTTTTTT. Translating gives CASSPPLGTSNTGELFF.

V usage is TRBV6-5 and J usage is TRBJ2-5, with D tentatively TRBD2 (6 bases). V lost 8 bases to trimming and J lost 3 bases, with 19 bases between them. The V gene's germline CDR1 is MNHEY and CDR2 SVGAGI. CDR3 length equals 15 residues. The CDR3 here is CASGPAGLGEETQYF. The CDR3 DNA is TGTGCCAGCGGCCCCGCGGGACTGGGAGAAGAGACCCAGTACTTC.

In the case of this clone: This specimen includes other DNA sequences encoding the same CDR3. The chain carries TRBV30 and TRBJ2-5, with a possible D match to TRBD1 (6 bases). CDR3 length equals 12 residues. V was shortened by 4 bases and J by 5 bases, with 11 bases between the two germline ends. Germline assignment: CDR1 GTSNPN and CDR2 SVGIG (reference sequence). CDR3 residues: CAWTGAGETQYF. The DNA of the CDR3 is TGTGCCTGGACAGGGGCCGGGGAGACCCAGTACTTC.

Worth noting for this clone: The same CDR3 can be traced to other DNA sequences in this sample. The chain couples TRBV5-1 to TRBJ2-7, with a possible D match to TRBD1 (6 bases). Germline CDR1 SGHRS, CDR2 YFSETQ. The CDR3 is 13 residues long. V was clipped by 0 bases and J by 3 bases, with 7 bases between them. In nucleotides, the CDR3 is TGCGCCAGCAGCTTGGGGGACATCTACGAGCAGTACTTC. This codes for CASSLGDIYEQYF.

V gene TRBV13 combines with J gene TRBJ2-7, with D uncertain. CDR3 length: 14 amino acids. The germline V and J ends were trimmed by 0 bases and 6 bases, with 12 bases remaining between them. Germline CDR1 PRHDT, CDR2 FYEKMQ (reference sequence). CDR3 sequence: CASSLGLEWGEQYF. The CDR3 DNA is TGTGCCAGCAGCTTAGGATTAGAGTGGGGCGAGCAGTACTTC.

The chain recombines TRBV6-5 with TRBJ1-4; 8 bases line up with TRBD1. V dropped 5 bases and J dropped 7; count of bases not matched to a gene: 3. The CDR3 runs to 13 residues. Germline CDR1 is MNHEY and CDR2 is SVGAGI. The CDR3 region has the DNA TGTGCCAGCAGTCGGACAGGGCTTGAAAAACTGTTTTTT. Its translation: CASSRTGLEKLFF.

V usage is TRBV7-9 and J usage is TRBJ2-3, with D tentatively TRBD2 (6 bases). Germline loops: CDR1 SEHNR, CDR2 FQNEAQ (reference sequence). The CDR3 runs 16 residues. The ends were cut back, 5 bases at V and 3 bases at J, with 18 bases in the middle. The CDR3, as DNA: TGTGCCAGCAGCCCCCGCGGCGGGAAGGGTACAGATACGCAGTATTTT. Amino acids: CASSPRGGKGTDTQYF. Supplemented by reference TRBV7-9 and TRBJ2-3, the full variable domain reads DTGVSQNPRHKITKRGQNVTFRCDPISEHNRLYWYRQTLGQGPEFLTYFQNEAQLEKSRLLSDRFSAERPKGSFSTLEIQRTEQGDSAMYLCASSPRGGKGTDTQYFGPGTRLTVL.

V gene TRBV6-1 combines with J gene TRBJ1-2; no clear D gene. Germline CDR1 and CDR2: MNHNS and SASEGT. V lost 6 bases and J lost 5, with 16 bases in between. CDR3 size: 14 residues. The CDR3 loop is CASSGMNMGYGYTF. The CDR3 DNA sequence: TGTGCCAGCAGCGGGATGAATATGGGTTATGGCTACACCTTC.

The chain uses TRBV2 and TRBJ1-2; a weak D match, TRBD1 (6 bases). The CDR3 runs 15 residues. Germline CDR1 is SNHLY and CDR2 is FYNNEI. Trimming stripped 9 bases from V and 0 bases from J, with 17 bases between. As DNA, the CDR3 is TGTGCCAGTAAACCCGGACAGCTCCCTAACTATGGCTACACCTTC. Amino acids: CASKPGQLPNYGYTF.

The chain links TRBV27 to TRBJ2-7, with D possibly matching TRBD2 (5 bases). CDR1 and CDR2 from the germline V gene are MNHEY and SMNVEV (reference sequence). The V gene lost 8 bases and the J gene lost 2 bases, with 16 bases spanning the gap. CDR3 length: 14 residues. DNA for the CDR3: TGTGCCAGCCTACCGGCGGGCGATCCCTACGAGCAGTACTTC. As protein: CASLPAGDPYEQYF.

The genes are TRBV5-1 and TRBJ1-2; tentative D call: TRBD1 (5 bases). The CDR3 has 14 amino acids. Germline values: CDR1 SGHRS, CDR2 YFSETQ. V lost 0 bases and J lost 6, with 12 bases in between. As DNA, the CDR3 is TGCGCCAGCAGCTTGGGGGGCCTCTGGGATGGCTACACCTTC. Translating gives CASSLGGLWDGYTF. The full variable domain, its missing parts supplied by reference TRBV5-1 and TRBJ1-2, is KAGVTQTPRYLIKTRGQQVTLSCSPISGHRSVSWYQQTPGQGLQFLFEYFSETQRNKGNFPGRFSGRQFSNSRSEMNVSTLELGDSALYLCASSLGGLWDGYTFGSGTRLTVV.

The V and J genes are TRBV2 and TRBJ2-7; 9 bases are a match to TRBD1. CDR1 and CDR2 (germline): SNHLY, FYNNEI. CDR3 length: 14 residues. The V segment lost 6 bases and the J segment 2 bases; nucleotides outside the gene matches: 5. The CDR3 DNA reads TGTGCCAGCAGCGTACAGGGGGCTACCTACGAGCAGTACTTC. It encodes CASSVQGATYEQYF.

The chain carries TRBV29-1 and TRBJ1-1; D remains ambiguous. Germline CDR1 SQVTM, CDR2 ANQGSEA. Trimming took 6 bases from V and 0 from J, leaving 8 bases between them. The CDR3 is made up of 12 amino acids. The CDR3 nucleotides read TGCAGCGTAAGGACTCTGAACACTGAAGCTTTCTTT. Its translation is CSVRTLNTEAFF.